The 9 T cell receptor beta chains in this list originate from one sample, sequenced in a study of siplizumab effects on memory and regulatory T cells. Clones were sequenced by immunoSEQ multiplex PCR, and TCRdb holds only the in-frame ones, with some missing. The table includes about 82,000 clones, approximately 86% detected once. Sequencing used Tregs sorted from blood. Receptor source: a human donor in good health.

The chain combines TRBV14 with TRBJ1-3; D not certain. Trimming removed 3 bases from V and 8 bases from J, with 8 bases in between. Germline V gives CDR1 SGHDN, CDR2 FVKESK. The CDR3 sequence is 12 residues long. The CDR3 here is CASSQNGYTIYF. In nucleotides, the CDR3 is TGTGCCAGCAGCCAGAATGGCTACACCATATATTTT.

This clone has a handful of counts. The rearrangement joins TRBV2 to TRBJ1-5; 7 bases map to TRBD1. The CDR3 contains 15 residues. Per the germline V gene, CDR1 is SNHLY and CDR2 is FYNNEI. V lost 2 bases and J lost 4; bases outside the gene matches: 5. CDR3: CASSEFGTVNQPQHF. The CDR3 DNA follows: TGTGCCAGCAGTGAATTCGGGACAGTAAATCAGCCCCAGCATTTT. Full variable domain (remainder filled in from reference TRBV2 and TRBJ1-5): EPEVTQTPSHQVTQMGQEVILRCVPISNHLYFYWYRQILGQKVEFLVSFYNNEISEKSEIFDDQFSVERPDGSNFTLKIRSTKLEDSAMYFCASSEFGTVNQPQHFGDGTRLSIL.

This chain connects TRBV29-1 to TRBJ1-1, with D possibly being TRBD1 (6 bases). The V end was cut by 5 bases, the J end by 4 bases, with 17 bases between. Germline V lookup: CDR1 SQVTM, CDR2 ANQGSEA. The CDR3 extends over 14 amino acids. CDR3 nucleotide sequence: TGCAGCGTTCGGGGGGCACGGTCCGGCACTGAAGCTTTCTTT. The encoded protein is CSVRGARSGTEAFF.

The rearrangement joins TRBV7-9 to TRBJ1-4, with D unclear. The CDR3 is 16 amino acids. The germline V gene has CDR1 SEHNR and CDR2 FQNEAQ (reference sequence). The V and J ends lost 2 bases and 5 bases respectively, with 15 bases between them. The chain's CDR3 is CASSLLFLQMNEKLFF. The CDR3 DNA reads TGTGCCAGCAGCTTATTATTTCTCCAGATGAATGAAAAACTGTTTTTT.

This clone showed up just once. The chain's CDR3 is CATSSGDRNQPQHF. DNA of the CDR3: TGTGCCACCTCGAGCGGGGACAGAAATCAGCCCCAGCATTTT. The chain joins TRBV2 to TRBJ1-5; TRBD1 matches 7 bases. The CDR3 contains 14 residues. V lost 10 bases and J lost 4; bases outside the gene matches: 10. Germline lookup yields CDR1 SNHLY and CDR2 FYNNEI.

CDR3 bases: TGTGCCAGCAGCTTACAGGGGGCCGGGGAGCTGTTTTTT. It codes for CASSLQGAGELFF. The chain is built from TRBV7-3 and TRBJ2-2, with 7 nucleotides matching TRBD1. Unmatched junction bases numbered 0, after V lost 2 bases and J lost 6 bases. Germline V gene data show CDR1 as SGHTA and CDR2 as FQGTGA. This CDR3 is 13 amino acids long. Together with reference TRBV7-3 and TRBJ2-2, the CDR3 gives the full variable domain: GAGVSQTPSNKVTEKGKYVELRCDPISGHTALYWYRQSLGQGPEFLIYFQGTGAADDSGLPNDRFFAVRPEGSVSTLKIQRTERGDSAVYLCASSLQGAGELFFGEGSRLTVL.

The chain is built from TRBV29-1 and TRBJ1-5, with D maybe TRBD1 (6 bases). CDR1 and CDR2 from the germline V gene are SQVTM and ANQGSEA. The CDR3 runs to 15 residues. Trimming pared 8 bases from V and 2 bases from J, leaving 19 bases between. CDR3 loop: CSPSDSGGGNQPQHF. The CDR3 DNA reads TGCAGCCCCTCGGACAGCGGCGGAGGCAATCAGCCCCAGCATTTT.

V is TRBV5-1 and J is TRBJ2-3; 7 bases agree with TRBD1. CDR3 size: 14 residues. The V segment lost 5 bases and the J segment 3 bases; nucleotides outside the gene matches: 6. CDR1 and CDR2 from the germline V gene are SGHRS and YFSETQ. DNA of the CDR3: TGCGCCAGCAGTCACAGCAGGGGGACAGATACGCAGTATTTT. This encodes CASSHSRGTDTQYF. Drawing the rest from reference TRBV5-1 and TRBJ2-3, the complete variable domain is KAGVTQTPRYLIKTRGQQVTLSCSPISGHRSVSWYQQTPGQGLQFLFEYFSETQRNKGNFPGRFSGRQFSNSRSEMNVSTLELGDSALYLCASSHSRGTDTQYFGPGTRLTVL.

The chain has TRBV19 and TRBJ1-2; D is unresolved. The CDR3 extends over 15 amino acids. Germline CDR1 reads LNHDA; CDR2 reads SQIVND (reference sequence). V shed 2 bases and J shed 2 bases, with 12 bases lying between them. DNA for the CDR3: TGTGCCAGTAGTATAAAAGGAGGCGGAAACTATGGCTACACCTTC. It codes for CASSIKGGGNYGYTF.